Ten or more counts support the clone carrying this T cell receptor (beta chain). Its antigen is unidentified. TCRdb reanalysed the 5' RACE reads using MiXCR and keeps one entry per CDR3 protein. The sample records about 19,000 distinct CDR3 sequences, about 2.6% being singletons. These data originate in a study of neurological immune-mediated disorders. General study points: HTLV-1-associated myelopathy had the most TCR clonal expansion, whereas multiple sclerosis had the least (lower than in healthy controls).

Looked up from germline, CDR1 is SGHAT and CDR2 is FQNNGV. This CDR3 comprises 12 residues. Trimming stripped 5 bases from V and 4 bases from J, with 8 bases between. The specimen sequenced was PBMCs. This clonotype was sampled from a woman younger than 30 with multiple sclerosis. The V and J genes are TRBV11-2 and TRBJ1-2; D is ambiguous. The CDR3: CASSVRSYGYTF. In DNA form, the CDR3 reads TGTGCCAGCAGCGTGAGAAGCTATGGCTACACCTTC.